This T cell receptor (beta chain) was identified during a study of CD8 T cells in Susac syndrome. Findings and caveats of the study: As acknowledged by the study, its TCR sequencing and HLA analysis included a relatively small number of individuals.

Of note for this clonotype: Its antigen is still unknown.

The multiple sclerosis control group was made up of treatment-naive patients with stable or active relapsing-remitting disease. Germline CDR1 is MGHRA and CDR2 is YSYEKL. The V end was cut by 2 bases, the J end by 8 bases, with 24 bases between. This CDR3 region has 18 residues. A quantity of about 0.5 to 1 ug RNA underwent reverse transcription using random hexamers. TCRdb re-called the immunoSEQ multiplex PCR reads through MiXCR, storing one row per CDR3 protein. The sample comprises 200,000 to 250,000 distinct CDR3 sequences, 92% of which are singletons, and about 0.15% rests with the top ten. The sequencing sample was made of CD8+ T cells from PBMCs. The chain carries TRBV4-1 and TRBJ1-4, with a weak D call TRBD1 (6 bases). The receptor comes from a human donor with multiple sclerosis. CDR3 nucleotide sequence: TGCGCCAGCAGCCAACCAAACGAGGGGGACGCGGTTTGGGAAAAACTGTTTTTT. Its translation is CASSQPNEGDAVWEKLFF.